This is a list of T cell receptor beta chains from one sample in a study of spatial heterogeneity in lung cancer. A single record per CDR3 protein comes from TCRdb applying MiXCR to the 5' RACE reads. The sample includes around 110,000 distinct CDR3 sequences, 9.5% to 15% seen only once; the top ten take approximately 17%. Here the sequenced sample was PBMCs, taken at follow-up. These receptors originate from a male donor with early-stage non-small cell lung cancer. Both conserved end residues are part of each CDR3.

TRBV12-3/TRBV12-4	TRBJ2-1	15	CASSLLYLAGNEQFF
TRBV7-2	TRBJ1-6	14	CASSSGDRSSPLHF
TRBV7-9	TRBJ2-1	16	CASSRTGSLSYNEQFF
TRBV29-1	TRBJ2-1	15	CSGGTSGISYNEQFF
TRBV20-1	TRBJ2-7	13	CSADLGQSYEQYF
TRBV9	TRBJ2-5	15	CASSLRGQGQETQYF
TRBV4-1	TRBJ2-3	16	CASSLPSRGVVDTQYF
TRBV24-1	TRBJ2-2	15	CATSEPLARTGELFF
TRBV5-6	TRBJ2-4	14	CASSFPGTKNIQYF
TRBV6-5	TRBJ2-7	14	CASSRQGGTYEQYF
TRBV6-6	TRBJ1-2	16	CASSYPLDTANYDYTF
TRBV4-3	TRBJ1-2	14	CASSQGYINYGYTF
TRBV13	TRBJ2-7	17	CASSLVREGAPPYEQYF
TRBV6-5	TRBJ2-2	14	CATRQGGNTGELFF
TRBV7-3	TRBJ2-3	16	CASSPRTGGGTDTQYF
TRBV9	TRBJ1-3	15	CASSVGQISGNTIYF
TRBV7-9	TRBJ2-7	17	CASSPVSAKAYSYEQYF
TRBV7-9	TRBJ2-2	13	CVSSRQPTGELFF
TRBV4-1	TRBJ1-6	15	CASSQGRQLNSPLHF
TRBV7-2	TRBJ1-5	14	CASSFTGTAEPQHF
TRBV3-1	TRBJ1-5	14	CASSQGRGLQPQHF
TRBV7-9	TRBJ1-1	15	CASSSHLDRGTEAFF
TRBV29-1	TRBJ2-3	14	CSDTGTIDTDTQYF
TRBV6-6	TRBJ1-5	11	CASSYSGFQHF
TRBV10-2	TRBJ1-5	14	CASSDFIGNQPQHF
TRBV18	TRBJ2-1	14	CASSPPGTDNEQFF
TRBV27	TRBJ1-2	12	CASSQGFGGYTF
TRBV12-3/TRBV12-4	TRBJ2-5	13	CASSATGSETQYF
TRBV18	TRBJ1-1	13	CASSPQDLTEAFF
TRBV13	TRBJ2-5	12	CASSFREETQYF
TRBV29-1	TRBJ1-1	13	CSADRTGNTEAFF
TRBV20-1	TRBJ1-2	13	CSASSAGSYGYTF
TRBV2	TRBJ1-5	13	CASSDGMFQPQHF
TRBV7-9	TRBJ2-7	14	CASSSSYQAYEQYF
TRBV20-1	TRBJ2-1	14	CSASLEGTYNEQFF
TRBV12-3/TRBV12-4	TRBJ1-6	12	CASSFSLSPLHF
TRBV9	TRBJ1-1	16	CASSPLIGGRDTEAFF
TRBV10-1	TRBJ1-2	13	CASSADYRDGYTF
TRBV28	TRBJ1-4	14	CASSGGQGGEKLFF
TRBV18	TRBJ2-5	14	CASSPPGVGETQYF
TRBV28	TRBJ1-5	14	CASRLSAPNQPQHF
TRBV20-1	TRBJ2-5	12	CSASGRFETQYF
TRBV6-5	TRBJ2-4	13	CASSQGLAEIQYF
TRBV3-1	TRBJ1-6	13	CASSQASNSPLHF
TRBV20-1	TRBJ2-3	15	CSALRDRGFSDTQYF